This is a list of T cell receptor beta chains from one sample in a study of response to subunit inactivated influenza vaccine. TCRdb itself ran the RT-PCR reads through MiXCR, one entry per CDR3 protein. Of roughly 550,000 distinct CDR3 sequences listed, 20% to 25% are singletons. The same specimen was also included in a second study, on T cells expressing NK-cell markers.

Specimen: CD4+ T cells sorted from PBMCs, collected about 12 days after vaccination. Receptors originate from a man in his forties or fifties who received an inactivated influenza vaccine. The CDR3 runs from the conserved cysteine through the conserved F or W. Each record gives: CDR3 DNA, CDR3 protein, clone size, V gene, D gene, J gene. The D gene is left open where the match is weak. Only part of the rows carry a size: once, few, many, or a class if the clone is expanded.

TGTGCCATCAGTGATGTCTCGACAGGGAGCAATCAGCCCCAGCATTTT,CAISDVSTGSNQPQHF,few,TRBV10-3,TRBD1,TRBJ1-5
TGCGCCAGCAGCTTGGAGGGACAGGGGGGCTCCTACGAGCAGTACTTC,CASSLEGQGGSYEQYF,few,TRBV5-1,TRBD1,TRBJ2-7
TGCAGTGCCGTTGACGGCCTGGGAAACACCATATATTTT,CSAVDGLGNTIYF,few,TRBV20-1,-,TRBJ1-3
TGTGCCAGCAGGGGGGGGACAGGGGGTCAGCCCCAGCATTTT,CASRGGTGGQPQHF,few,TRBV6-1,TRBD1,TRBJ1-5
TGTGCCAGCAGCTTAGAAATCGGGACCTATGGCTACACCTTC,CASSLEIGTYGYTF,-,TRBV7-9,-,TRBJ1-2
TGTGCCAGCAGCCGGCCGGACAGCGCCGGCTATGGCTACACCTTC,CASSRPDSAGYGYTF,-,TRBV4-2,-,TRBJ1-2
TGTGCCAGCAGCCAAGATCTAGTCGAGGATACGCAGTATTTT,CASSQDLVEDTQYF,-,TRBV4-2,-,TRBJ2-3
TGTGCCACCAGCAGAGAGACAGGACCGAACACCGGGGAGCTGTTTTTT,CATSRETGPNTGELFF,few,TRBV15,-,TRBJ2-2
TGTGCCAGCAACGTCGCCGGGACATACTACAATGAGCAGTTCTTC,CASNVAGTYYNEQFF,-,TRBV27,-,TRBJ2-1
TGTGCCAGCAGCCTGTTCGGAATGAACACTGAAGCTTTCTTT,CASSLFGMNTEAFF,many,TRBV5-6,-,TRBJ1-1
TGTGCCAGCAGCCCCCGGAACACCTACGAGCAGTACTTC,CASSPRNTYEQYF,many,TRBV7-2,-,TRBJ2-7
TGTGCCAGCAGCAGAGGATCATCAGGGGGCTACACCTTC,CASSRGSSGGYTF,few,TRBV6-2/TRBV6-3,-,TRBJ1-2
TGTGCCAGCAGAGGATTGAGGGGGAGGAATGAGCAGTTCTTC,CASRGLRGRNEQFF,-,TRBV27,-,TRBJ2-1
TGTGCCAGCAGCTTGGCAGGGGGTATGAACACTGAAGCTTTCTTT,CASSLAGGMNTEAFF,few,TRBV7-9,TRBD1,TRBJ1-1
TGTGCCAGCAGAGGAAGCGGGACTAGCGAGCACTATACGCAGTATTTT,CASRGSGTSEHYTQYF,few,TRBV12-3/TRBV12-4,TRBD2,TRBJ2-3
TGTGCCAGCAGGGAGTTTATTTTGAACACTGAAGCTTTCTTT,CASREFILNTEAFF,-,TRBV9,-,TRBJ1-1
TGCAGCGTTGCCCCCCGGAGCGGGAACACTGAAGCTTTCTTT,CSVAPRSGNTEAFF,-,TRBV29-1,-,TRBJ1-1
TGCAGTGCTAGATCCCCAACGGGGGGCCCCACAGATACGCAGTATTTT,CSARSPTGGPTDTQYF,-,TRBV20-1,-,TRBJ2-3
TGCGCCAGCAGCCAAGCAAAACCCGGGACTAGCGCTACCACCGGGGAGCTGTTTTTT,CASSQAKPGTSATTGELFF,-,TRBV4-3,TRBD2,TRBJ2-2
TGTGCCAGCAGTGTTGACAGGGGGGGACACAATGAGCAGTTCTTC,CASSVDRGGHNEQFF,few,TRBV2,TRBD1,TRBJ2-1
TGTGCCAGCAACAGTGGTGCTGGGGCCAACGTCCTGACTTTC,CASNSGAGANVLTF,-,TRBV12-3/TRBV12-4,-,TRBJ2-6
TGTGCCAGCTGGAAAGGAAGCGAGCAGTTCTTC,CASWKGSEQFF,few,TRBV5-6,-,TRBJ2-1
TGTGCCATCAGTGAGAGAGCGGGAGGGACAGGTGAGCAGTTCTTC,CAISERAGGTGEQFF,-,TRBV10-3,TRBD2,TRBJ2-1
TGCGCCAGCAGCTTGGGGGGACAGAGCTCCTACAATGAGCAGTTCTTC,CASSLGGQSSYNEQFF,-,TRBV5-1,TRBD1,TRBJ2-1
TGTGCCAGCTCACCTCTCATGGCATCGGACATTCAGTACTTC,CASSPLMASDIQYF,few,TRBV18,-,TRBJ2-4
TGTGCCAGCAGTGCCCAGAGGACTACCACAGATACGCAGTATTTT,CASSAQRTTTDTQYF,-,TRBV6-1,-,TRBJ2-3
TGCAGCGTGTCGACAGGGGCCTACGAGCAGTACTTC,CSVSTGAYEQYF,few,TRBV29-1,TRBD1,TRBJ2-7
TGCGCCAGCAGCTCGTACCAGAGCAGGGGCGACGAGCAGTACTTC,CASSSYQSRGDEQYF,few,TRBV5-1,-,TRBJ2-7
TGCAGTGCTACCTCTAAAGGTCAGCCCCAGCATTTT,CSATSKGQPQHF,few,TRBV20-1,-,TRBJ1-5
TGTGCCAGCAGTGAAGACAGGGCCGGGGAGCTGTTTTTT,CASSEDRAGELFF,few,TRBV6-1,-,TRBJ2-2
TGTGCCAGCAGTCCTCCTGGGACAACAATGGAAAAACTGTTTTTT,CASSPPGTTMEKLFF,few,TRBV6-1,-,TRBJ1-4
TGCGCCAGCAGCTTGGGGAGTGGAGATACGCAGTATTTT,CASSLGSGDTQYF,many,TRBV5-1,-,TRBJ2-3
TGTGCCAGCAGCTTAGAGGCTAACCCCAGTGGAGAGCAGTACTTC,CASSLEANPSGEQYF,few,TRBV7-2,-,TRBJ2-7
TGCGCCAGCAGCTTGGCCCCTCAGTACAATGAGCAGTTCTTC,CASSLAPQYNEQFF,few,TRBV5-1,-,TRBJ2-1
TGTGCCAGCAGTGTTGAACTGAGCAATGAGCAGTTCTTC,CASSVELSNEQFF,-,TRBV2,-,TRBJ2-1
TGTGCCAGCAGTTACCGGACAGGGGTTGGTGGCTACACCTTC,CASSYRTGVGGYTF,-,TRBV6-5,TRBD1,TRBJ1-2
TGCGCCAGCAGACCGGGACAGGGGCTTCTTTCCGGGGAGCTGTTTTTT,CASRPGQGLLSGELFF,-,TRBV10-2,TRBD1,TRBJ2-2
TGTGCCAGCAGACCGGGACTAGCGGGAATAGATACGCAGTATTTT,CASRPGLAGIDTQYF,-,TRBV6-2/TRBV6-3,TRBD2,TRBJ2-3
TGTGCCATCAGTGAGTTTGTGGACAGGGGGCGCACCGGGGAGCTGTTTTTT,CAISEFVDRGRTGELFF,few,TRBV10-3,TRBD1,TRBJ2-2
TGTGCCAGCAGCCAAGAGTACCTAGCGGGATCCTACGAGCAGTACTTC,CASSQEYLAGSYEQYF,-,TRBV3-1,TRBD2,TRBJ2-7
TGTGCCAGCGGCGATAGCAATCAGCCCCAGCATTTT,CASGDSNQPQHF,few,TRBV6-2/TRBV6-3,-,TRBJ1-5
TGTGCCAGCTACAGGCCCGTTACCTACGAGCAGTACTTC,CASYRPVTYEQYF,few,TRBV6-1,-,TRBJ2-7
TGTGCCAGCAGGGGGACTAGCGGGGCATCCGAGCAGTACTTC,CASRGTSGASEQYF,few,TRBV12-3/TRBV12-4,TRBD2,TRBJ2-7
TGTGCCATCAGTGAGTCGGTGGGACTAGCGGCCAACACCGGGGAGCTGTTTTTT,CAISESVGLAANTGELFF,-,TRBV10-3,TRBD2,TRBJ2-2
TGTGCCTGGAGTGTAGGGATCCGGGGAGGCACAGATACGCAGTATTTT,CAWSVGIRGGTDTQYF,-,TRBV30,-,TRBJ2-3
TGTGCCAGCAGCTTAGGTTTCGGGCAGACCTACAATGAGCAGTTCTTC,CASSLGFGQTYNEQFF,-,TRBV7-2,-,TRBJ2-1
TGCAGTGCTAGAAACCGGGACAGAGATCAGCCCCAGCATTTT,CSARNRDRDQPQHF,few,TRBV20-1,TRBD1,TRBJ1-5